This TCR beta chain was sequenced in a study of shared clonotypes between healthy human individuals. Overall study results and limits: Across a few donors, naive CD4 shared 5% to 5.5%, naive CD8 around 3.5%, memory CD4 approximately 2.5%, memory CD8 around 0.42%.

As regards this clone: What it binds is not known.

Over several immunoSEQ plates, each subset's genomic DNA was distributed in even portions. Each replicate PCR on the sorted subsets used about 220 ng DNA (roughly 32,000 T cell genomes). Profiled with immunoSEQ multiplex PCR; TCRdb holds only in-frame clones, not every one. The sample records around 1.4 million clones, approximately 98.5% being singletons. HIV-negative, healthy adults without recent acute infections or vaccinations were the donors. Germline loops: CDR1 SGHRS, CDR2 YFSETQ. V was clipped by 3 bases and J by 5 bases, with 17 bases between them. The CDR3 loop spans 16 amino acids. This TCR was sampled from a man aged 25 to 45 in good health. Sequencing was performed on naive CD4+ T cells sorted from blood. Subset denoted: CD45RA+ positively selected. The V call is TRBV5-1, the J call TRBJ2-2, with D maybe TRBD1 (6 bases). The CDR3 protein is CASSSKQTGRTGELFF. For the CDR3, the DNA is TGCGCCAGCAGCTCCAAACAAACAGGGCGAACCGGGGAGCTGTTTTTT.